This TCR beta chain was captured in a study of T cell responses to AZD1222 COVID-19 vaccine. Study results and limitations: Of spike-specific TCRs, nearly half reportedly target regions left unmutated in variants. Spike regions recognized by vaccine-associated CD4 TCRs spanned the protein, led by 160-218 and 743-854. Donor demographics were predominantly white British with a female majority; clonal diversity may be underestimated. There were repertoire samples only from the period after the peak T cell response.

In the case of this clone: The antigen is not known.

Produced via immunoSEQ multiplex PCR; TCRdb's table is partial and in-frame only. The table lists 180,000 or so clones, roughly 94% of them singletons, with 1% to 1.5% in the top ten. This CDR3 spans 16 amino acids. With 5 bases removed from V and 1 base from J, the gap between germline ends came to 17 bases. Germline V gene lookup returns CDR1 KGHSH and CDR2 LQKENI. This TCR was sampled from an adult who received the AZD1222 COVID-19 vaccine. The sample in question was peripheral blood, obtained 28 days after the second AZD1222 dose. The chain has TRBV18 and TRBJ1-2; maybe TRBD1 (5 bases). The CDR3 is CASSSTGPGVNYGYTF. In DNA form, the CDR3 reads TGTGCCAGCTCATCGACGGGGCCGGGGGTTAACTATGGCTACACCTTC.